The sequence of this T cell receptor (beta chain) was determined in a study of response to subunit inactivated influenza vaccine. Germline CDR1 reads SGHAT; CDR2 reads FQNNGV. The CDR3 spans 17 residues. J was trimmed by 8 bases and V by 0 bases; bases with no gene match: 10. This clonotype was counted at least ten times. Its matching antigen is unknown. Regarding the study as a whole: After each seasonal influenza vaccination, few new T cells are recruited, the authors suggested.

MiXCR, run by TCRdb on the RT-PCR reads, gives a single entry per CDR3 protein. The sample includes about half a million distinct CDR3 sequences, approximately 7.1% of them seen just once. The sample in question was PBMCs from blood, obtained less than 30 months after vaccination. This sequence was found in a man aged 45 to 70 who received an inactivated influenza vaccine. The V gene is TRBV11-2, the J gene TRBJ2-1; 10 nucleotides line up with TRBD2. DNA for the CDR3: TGTGCCAGCAGCTTAGATGTACTAGCGGGATTCAATGATGAGCAGTTCTTC. It yields the protein CASSLDVLAGFNDEQFF.